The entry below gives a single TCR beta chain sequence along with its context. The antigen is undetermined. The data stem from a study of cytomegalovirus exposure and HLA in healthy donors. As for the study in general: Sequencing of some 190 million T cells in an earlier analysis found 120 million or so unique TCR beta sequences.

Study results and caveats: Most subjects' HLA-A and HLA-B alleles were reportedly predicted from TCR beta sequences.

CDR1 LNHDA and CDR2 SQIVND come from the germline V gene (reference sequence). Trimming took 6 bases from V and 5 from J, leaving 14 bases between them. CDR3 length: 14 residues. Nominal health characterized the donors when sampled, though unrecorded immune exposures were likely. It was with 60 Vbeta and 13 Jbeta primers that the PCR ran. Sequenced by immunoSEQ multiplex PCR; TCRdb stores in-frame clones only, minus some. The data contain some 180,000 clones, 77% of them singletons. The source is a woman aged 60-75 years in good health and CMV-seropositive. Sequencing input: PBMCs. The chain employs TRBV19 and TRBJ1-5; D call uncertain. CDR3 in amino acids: CASRIITGYQPQHF. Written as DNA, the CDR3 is TGTGCCAGTAGGATCATTACGGGGTATCAGCCCCAGCATTTT. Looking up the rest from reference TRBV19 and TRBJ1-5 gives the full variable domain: DGGITQSPKYLFRKEGQNVTLSCEQNLNHDAMYWYRQDPGQGLRLIYYSQIVNDFQKGDIAEGYSVSREKKESFPLTVTSAQKNPTAFYLCASRIITGYQPQHFGDGTRLSIL.